This T cell receptor beta chain was observed in a study of TIL therapy for anti-PD-1-resistant metastatic lung cancer. The immunoSEQ assay was v3. Assay used: immunoSEQ multiplex PCR; TCRdb lists only in-frame clones, some missing. This table holds tens of thousands of clones, approximately 70% found once. This clone was seen only once. The antigen is undetermined. Per the germline V gene, CDR1 is SGHDN and CDR2 is FVKESK. The CDR3 extends over 19 amino acids. Trimming removed 5 bases from V and 7 bases from J, with 30 bases in between. Time point of the sample: pre-treatment sample, taken before nivolumab and TIL therapy. Pleural nodules or supraclavicular lymph nodes made up most of the excised metastases sampled. Study-wide findings and caveats: Compared with baseline intratumoral T cells, expanded TIL cultures were more clonal and less diverse (approximately 6% vs 31%).

V is TRBV14 and J is TRBJ2-1, with D tentatively TRBD2 (6 bases). Material: tumor tissue, obtained at baseline. The clonotype was recovered from a person aged 25 to 85 with non-small cell lung cancer. CDR3 protein: CASSIRLGWFSGRGNEQFF. CDR3 in DNA: TGTGCCAGCAGCATTCGACTAGGATGGTTTAGTGGACGTGGAAATGAGCAGTTCTTC.